Shown below are 24 T cell receptor beta chains from a single sample sequenced in a study of T cell responses to AZD1222 COVID-19 vaccine. Clones were sequenced by immunoSEQ multiplex PCR, and TCRdb holds only the in-frame ones, with some missing. This sample yields 85,000 to 130,000 clones, of which 90% are seen a single time; roughly 8% belongs to the top ten. The specimen comprised peripheral blood, sampled 28 days after the second AZD1222 dose. The receptors were sampled from an adult who received the AZD1222 COVID-19 vaccine.

This clone was detected a few times. The V and J genes are TRBV2 and TRBJ1-5; tentative D call: TRBD1 (5 bases). The V end was cut by 8 bases, the J end by 3 bases, with 14 bases between. The CDR3 covers 14 residues. Germline V CDR1 and CDR2: SNHLY, FYNNEI. The chain's CDR3 is CASSQGSNNQPQHF. The CDR3 DNA is TGTGCCAGCTCCCAGGGATCCAACAATCAGCCCCAGCATTTT.

V is TRBV19 and J is TRBJ1-5, with 7 nucleotides matching TRBD1. After removal of 10 bases from V and 2 bases from J, the junction contained 11 bases not matched to a gene. The CDR3 length is 15 residues. CDR1 is LNHDA and CDR2 is SQIVND in the germline V gene (reference sequence). The chain's CDR3 is CATSRQGQGNQPQHF. CDR3 nucleotide sequence: TGTGCCACCAGCAGACAGGGCCAGGGCAATCAGCCCCAGCATTTT. Combining the CDR3 with reference TRBV19 and TRBJ1-5 gives the whole variable domain DGGITQSPKYLFRKEGQNVTLSCEQNLNHDAMYWYRQDPGQGLRLIYYSQIVNDFQKGDIAEGYSVSREKKESFPLTVTSAQKNPTAFYLCATSRQGQGNQPQHFGDGTRLSIL.

The chain links TRBV7-2 to TRBJ1-2; 8 bases line up with TRBD1. There are 15 residues in the CDR3. V trimming: 1 base; J trimming: 7 bases; junction bases outside the gene matches: 8. Germline V gene lookup returns CDR1 SGHTA and CDR2 FQGNSA. Here the CDR3 reads CASSLDGQGAFGYTF. CDR3 in DNA: TGTGCCAGCAGCTTAGACGGGCAGGGGGCTTTTGGCTACACCTTC.

The count of this clone is one. This sequence joins TRBV6-5 and TRBJ2-3; D call uncertain. V lost 0 bases and J lost 7, with 14 bases in between. This CDR3 contains 15 residues. CDR1 is MNHEY, CDR2 SVGAGI, per germline. The CDR3 spells CASSYSGVVTNTQYF. The CDR3 DNA reads TGTGCCAGCAGTTACTCTGGAGTGGTAACAAATACGCAGTATTTT.

The rearrangement uses TRBV27 and TRBJ1-5; D remains ambiguous. The V gene's germline CDR1 is MNHEY and CDR2 SMNVEV (reference sequence). The CDR3 length is 13 residues. V lost 3 bases to trimming and J lost 2 bases, with 5 bases between them. The CDR3 is CASSFMGNQPQHF. CDR3 bases: TGTGCCAGCAGTTTCATGGGCAATCAGCCCCAGCATTTT.

This chain connects TRBV9 to TRBJ2-4; TRBD1 agrees at 10 bases. Germline CDR1 and CDR2: SGDLS and YYNGEE. With 3 bases clipped from V and 6 bases from J, the junction kept 6 bases outside the gene matches. This CDR3 is 15 amino acids long. The CDR3: CASSEGTGALNIQYF. CDR3 nucleotides: TGTGCCAGCAGCGAGGGGACAGGGGCCTTAAACATTCAGTACTTC.

The chain uses TRBV29-1 and TRBJ2-2; D gene unclear. Trimming removed 2 bases at V and 3 bases at J, with 1 base between. Germline CDR1 and CDR2: SQVTM and ANQGSEA. There are 11 residues in the CDR3. The CDR3 sequence is CSVEYTGELFF. CDR3 DNA: TGCAGCGTTGAATACACCGGGGAGCTGTTTTTT.

In this sample, this clone turned up a few times. The chain recombines TRBV18 with TRBJ1-6, with no clear D. In germline, CDR1 is KGHSH, CDR2 LQKENI. Trimming removed 2 bases at V and 1 base at J, with 9 bases between. This CDR3 has 16 residues. The CDR3: CASSPGANSYNSPLHF. Written as DNA, the CDR3 is TGTGCCAGCTCACCAGGAGCAAATTCCTATAATTCACCCCTCCACTTT.

CDR3 residues: CASGAIRGRNEQFF. CDR3 coding DNA: TGTGCCAGCGGGGCTATAAGGGGGCGGAATGAGCAGTTCTTC. The V gene is TRBV2, the J gene TRBJ2-1; 7 bases align to TRBD1. The CDR3 is made up of 14 amino acids. V lost 8 bases and J lost 7; bases outside the gene matches: 11. Germline values: CDR1 SNHLY, CDR2 FYNNEI.

In DNA, the CDR3 is TGTGCCAGTAGTATAGAACAGGGCGCTGAAGCTTTCTTT. Its translation: CASSIEQGAEAFF. V usage is TRBV19 and J usage is TRBJ1-1, with D possibly TRBD1 on 6 matching bases. There are 13 residues in the CDR3. Germline CDR1 reads LNHDA; CDR2 reads SQIVND (reference sequence). The V end was cut by 0 bases, the J end by 6 bases, with 8 bases between. The variable domain in full, completed from reference TRBV19 and TRBJ1-1, reads DGGITQSPKYLFRKEGQNVTLSCEQNLNHDAMYWYRQDPGQGLRLIYYSQIVNDFQKGDIAEGYSVSREKKESFPLTVTSAQKNPTAFYLCASSIEQGAEAFFGQGTRLTVV.

The chain couples TRBV5-4 to TRBJ1-5; D is unresolved. Deletions cut 0 bases from V and 0 bases from J, with 7 bases between. CDR3 size: 15 residues. Germline V lookup: CDR1 SGHNT, CDR2 YYREEE (reference sequence). The CDR3 region is CASSLGPHSNQPQHF. The DNA for the CDR3 is TGTGCCAGCAGCTTGGGACCGCATAGCAATCAGCCCCAGCATTTT.

The genes are TRBV29-1 and TRBJ2-7; D is possibly TRBD2 (5 bases). Germline V CDR1 and CDR2: SQVTM, ANQGSEA. Trimming took 6 bases from V and 7 from J, leaving 13 bases between them. CDR3 length: 11 amino acids. The CDR3 loop is CSVGEYGEQYF. CDR3 bases: TGCAGCGTCGGGGAATATGGGGAGCAGTACTTC.

The CDR3 spells CASRQTAGGYTF. DNA for the CDR3: TGCGCCAGCAGACAAACAGCGGGGGGCTACACCTTC. This chain links TRBV5-1 with TRBJ1-2; no reliable D call. The CDR3 is made up of 12 amino acids. Trimming took 5 bases from V and 8 from J, leaving 13 bases between them. Germline V gene sequence: CDR1 SGHRS, CDR2 YFSETQ.

The rearrangement joins TRBV7-2 to TRBJ2-4; D ambiguous. The CDR3 has 14 amino acids. V was cut by 3 bases and J by 0 bases, with 6 bases left in between. The germline CDR1 and CDR2 sequences are SGHTA and FQGNSA. CDR3 nucleotides: TGTGCCAGCAGCTTTCCACTAGCCAAAAACATTCAGTACTTC. Its translation: CASSFPLAKNIQYF.

The chain uses TRBV7-8 and TRBJ1-1, with TRBD1 as a possible D gene (5 bases). The length of the CDR3 is 16 residues. Trimming left V 5 bases short and J 1 base short, with 17 bases between. Germline V gene lookup returns CDR1 SGHVS and CDR2 FQNEAQ. The CDR3 protein is CASSARTGLRNTEAFF. CDR3 DNA sequence: TGTGCCAGCAGCGCCAGGACGGGACTAAGGAACACTGAAGCTTTCTTT. The variable domain in full, with the rest retrieved from reference TRBV7-8 and TRBJ1-1, is GAGVSQSPRYKVAKRGQDVALRCDPISGHVSLFWYQQALGQGPEFLTYFQNEAQLDKSGLPSDRFFAERPEGSVSTLKIQRTQQEDSAVYLCASSARTGLRNTEAFFGQGTRLTVV.

This sequence joins TRBV20-1 and TRBJ2-1; perhaps D is TRBD1 or TRBD2 (6 bases each). Germline V lookup: CDR1 DFQATT, CDR2 SNEGSKA (reference sequence). Trimming left V 3 bases short and J 6 bases short, with 15 bases between. The CDR3 spans 14 residues. CDR3 DNA sequence: TGCAGTGCTAGTAGGGGGGCCCGGTTCAATGAGCAGTTCTTC. Its translation is CSASRGARFNEQFF.

This chain's CDR3 is CASSLEQAGNYGYTF. DNA of the CDR3: TGTGCCAGCAGCTTAGAGCAGGCGGGTAACTATGGCTACACCTTC. This sequence joins TRBV7-9 and TRBJ1-2; D is unresolved. Trimming pared 1 base from V and 1 base from J, leaving 10 bases between. From germline, CDR1 is SEHNR and CDR2 FQNEAQ (reference sequence). There are 15 residues in the CDR3.

The V gene is TRBV7-6, the J gene TRBJ1-2; no clear D gene. V lost 2 bases and J 1 base, leaving 11 bases between the germline ends. Germline values: CDR1 SGHVS, CDR2 FNYEAQ. CDR3 length: 15 amino acids. The CDR3: CASSLSSRFNYGYTF. CDR3 sequence (DNA): TGTGCCAGCAGCTTAAGCTCTCGATTTAACTATGGCTACACCTTC.

The genes are TRBV7-2 and TRBJ1-3; D is unclear. V was clipped by 3 bases and J by 4 bases, with 13 bases between them. Per germline, CDR1 SGHTA and CDR2 FQGNSA. This CDR3 contains 15 residues. CDR3 in DNA: TGTGCCAGCAGCTTCAGTTCTTCATCGGGAAACACCATATATTTT. Translating it yields CASSFSSSSGNTIYF. The variable domain in full, with the rest retrieved from reference TRBV7-2 and TRBJ1-3, is GAGVSQSPSNKVTEKGKDVELRCDPISGHTALYWYRQSLGQGLEFLIYFQGNSAPDKSGLPSDRFSAERTGGSVSTLTIQRTQQEDSAVYLCASSFSSSSGNTIYFGEGSWLTVV.

The chain is built from TRBV9 and TRBJ2-7, with D possibly matching TRBD2 (6 bases). Trimming stripped 0 bases from V and 2 bases from J, with 9 bases between. Germline values: CDR1 SGDLS, CDR2 YYNGEE. This CDR3 has 14 residues. This chain's CDR3 is CASSVGGGAYEQYF. CDR3 coding DNA: TGTGCCAGCAGCGTAGGCGGAGGGGCCTACGAGCAGTACTTC.

The chain combines TRBV10-3 with TRBJ1-5, with D maybe TRBD1 (6 bases). This CDR3 contains 15 residues. V was cut by 4 bases and J by 3 bases, with 13 bases left in between. The germline V gene has CDR1 ENHRY and CDR2 SYGVKD. The chain's CDR3 is CAISVEGGHNQPQHF. The CDR3 DNA reads TGTGCCATCAGTGTGGAAGGGGGTCACAATCAGCCCCAGCATTTT.

This chain links TRBV27 with TRBJ2-7; no reliable D call. This CDR3 region has 16 residues. Germline lookup yields CDR1 MNHEY and CDR2 SMNVEV (reference sequence). The V end was cut by 2 bases, the J end by 0 bases, with 14 bases between. The CDR3, as DNA: TGTGCCAGCAGTTTACCTGACGAGGATAGCTCCTACGAGCAGTACTTC. Translated: CASSLPDEDSSYEQYF.

The chain links TRBV19 to TRBJ2-1, with 9 bases that match TRBD1. Germline values: CDR1 LNHDA, CDR2 SQIVND (reference sequence). The CDR3 contains 12 residues. V shed 6 bases and J 14 bases; nucleotides not matched to a gene: 8. CDR3 protein: CASRGQGFAEFF. DNA of the CDR3: TGTGCCAGTAGGGGACAGGGCTTCGCTGAGTTCTTC.

V usage is TRBV6-5 and J usage is TRBJ2-7, with 7 positions matching TRBD2. The CDR3 runs to 13 residues. CDR1 is MNHEY and CDR2 is SVGAGI in the germline V gene. The J segment lost 3 bases and the V segment lost 6 bases, leaving 5 bases of the junction unmatched. CDR3 sequence (DNA): TGTGCCAGCAGCAGAAGCGGGGTCTACGAGCAGTACTTC. It codes for CASSRSGVYEQYF.